These T cell receptor beta chains were read from a single sample in a study of blood T cell repertoires in COVID-19. Using immunoSEQ multiplex PCR, the repertoire was profiled, and TCRdb retains in-frame clones only, with some absent. Among about 170,000 clones listed, 84% were seen once. The sequenced material came from PBMCs or T cells enriched from blood (not recorded which). The receptor source for this set is a man between 45 and 60 years old who had recovered from COVID-19. The CDR3 runs from the conserved cysteine through the conserved F or W. Each record gives: clone size, D gene, J gene, V gene, CDR3 protein, CDR3 DNA. The D gene is left open where the match is weak. The size field is filled for only some rows; it gives once, few, many or a size class.

abundance: few
d_gene: -
j_gene: TRBJ1-2
v_gene: TRBV9
CDR3aa: CASSPQTGTYYGYTF
CDR3nt: TGTGCCAGCAGCCCACAAACAGGGACATACTATGGCTACACCTTC

abundance: few
d_gene: TRBD1
j_gene: TRBJ1-2
v_gene: TRBV5-1
CDR3aa: CASSYSTGTDGYTF
CDR3nt: TGCGCCAGCAGCTATTCGACAGGGACGGATGGCTACACCTTC

abundance: -
d_gene: TRBD1
j_gene: TRBJ2-1
v_gene: TRBV5-1
CDR3aa: CASSARPGQGANEQFF
CDR3nt: TGCGCCAGCAGCGCCCGACCGGGACAGGGGGCAAATGAGCAGTTCTTC

abundance: -
d_gene: TRBD2
j_gene: TRBJ2-5
v_gene: TRBV4-1
CDR3aa: CASSQTSGGARWTQYF
CDR3nt: TGCGCCAGCAGCCAAACTAGCGGGGGGGCCAGGTGGACCCAGTACTTC

abundance: -
d_gene: -
j_gene: TRBJ1-5
v_gene: TRBV6-6
CDR3aa: CASSYSGGSGQPQHF
CDR3nt: TGTGCCAGCAGTTACTCCGGGGGTTCGGGTCAGCCCCAGCATTTT

abundance: -
d_gene: -
j_gene: TRBJ2-7
v_gene: TRBV7-8
CDR3aa: CASSLGTPYEQYF
CDR3nt: TGTGCCAGCAGCTTGGGGACACCCTACGAGCAGTACTTC

abundance: -
d_gene: -
j_gene: TRBJ2-1
v_gene: TRBV2
CDR3aa: CASRIQPGRTTYNEQFF
CDR3nt: TGTGCCAGCAGGATCCAACCGGGACGGACTACTTACAATGAGCAGTTCTTC

abundance: -
d_gene: -
j_gene: TRBJ1-3
v_gene: TRBV7-9
CDR3aa: CASSLTAGEGNTIYF
CDR3nt: TGTGCCAGCAGCTTAACGGCAGGGGAAGGAAACACCATATATTTT

abundance: -
d_gene: TRBD1
j_gene: TRBJ2-7
v_gene: TRBV19
CDR3aa: CASTSTGEVHEQYF
CDR3nt: TGTGCCAGTACCTCGACAGGGGAGGTTCACGAGCAGTACTTC

abundance: -
d_gene: TRBD2
j_gene: TRBJ2-3
v_gene: TRBV2
CDR3aa: CASSVGLAGRDTQYF
CDR3nt: TGTGCCAGCAGTGTGGGACTAGCGGGGAGGGATACGCAGTATTTT

abundance: -
d_gene: TRBD1
j_gene: TRBJ2-2
v_gene: TRBV6-6
CDR3aa: CASSYGQGSNTGELFF
CDR3nt: TGTGCCAGCAGTTACGGACAGGGGTCGAACACCGGGGAGCTGTTTTTT

abundance: -
d_gene: -
j_gene: TRBJ2-3
v_gene: TRBV15
CDR3aa: CATSKGDGTDTQYF
CDR3nt: TGTGCCACCTCCAAGGGGGACGGCACAGATACGCAGTATTTT

abundance: -
d_gene: -
j_gene: TRBJ2-2
v_gene: TRBV6-5
CDR3aa: CASSYDTTTGELFF
CDR3nt: TGTGCCAGCAGTTACGACACAACCACCGGGGAGCTGTTTTTT

abundance: once
d_gene: -
j_gene: TRBJ1-2
v_gene: TRBV11-2
CDR3aa: CADGGGRVDYGYTF
CDR3nt: TGTGCCGACGGTGGGGGCAGGGTCGACTATGGCTACACCTTC

abundance: -
d_gene: TRBD1
j_gene: TRBJ2-2
v_gene: TRBV27
CDR3aa: CASSPTGTSTGELFF
CDR3nt: TGTGCCAGCAGCCCGACAGGGACGTCCACCGGGGAGCTGTTTTTT

abundance: -
d_gene: TRBD1
j_gene: TRBJ1-4
v_gene: TRBV13
CDR3aa: CASSFGQGNEKLFF
CDR3nt: TGTGCCAGCAGCTTTGGACAGGGTAATGAAAAACTGTTTTTT

abundance: -
d_gene: TRBD1
j_gene: TRBJ1-2
v_gene: TRBV6-2/TRBV6-3
CDR3aa: CASSYYKQGSYGYTF
CDR3nt: TGTGCCAGCAGTTACTACAAACAGGGGTCCTATGGCTACACCTTC

abundance: -
d_gene: -
j_gene: TRBJ1-1
v_gene: TRBV11-1
CDR3aa: CASTKGAGTLNTEAFF
CDR3nt: TGTGCCAGCACAAAAGGGGCAGGCACGTTGAACACTGAAGCTTTCTTT

abundance: -
d_gene: -
j_gene: TRBJ1-1
v_gene: TRBV20-1
CDR3aa: CSASPGGRAFF
CDR3nt: TGCAGTGCTTCCCCGGGGGGCAGGGCTTTCTTT

abundance: few
d_gene: -
j_gene: TRBJ1-3
v_gene: TRBV18
CDR3aa: CASSPPGVPGNTIYF
CDR3nt: TGTGCCAGCTCACCACCGGGAGTTCCTGGAAACACCATATATTTT

abundance: -
d_gene: TRBD1
j_gene: TRBJ1-2
v_gene: TRBV5-4
CDR3aa: CASSLAEGGVYGYTF
CDR3nt: TGTGCCAGCAGCTTGGCTGAAGGGGGCGTCTATGGCTACACCTTC

abundance: few
d_gene: TRBD1
j_gene: TRBJ1-5
v_gene: TRBV19
CDR3aa: CASSIPFGGGAGQPQHF
CDR3nt: TGTGCCAGTAGTATCCCCTTTGGAGGGGGCGCAGGACAGCCCCAGCATTTT

abundance: -
d_gene: TRBD1
j_gene: TRBJ1-6
v_gene: TRBV5-4
CDR3aa: CASSGPGTGGHSPLHF
CDR3nt: TGTGCCAGCAGCGGACCCGGGACAGGAGGCCATTCACCCCTCCACTTT

abundance: -
d_gene: TRBD2
j_gene: TRBJ2-1
v_gene: TRBV4-2
CDR3aa: CASSQGGTSAYNEQFF
CDR3nt: TGTGCCAGCAGCCAGGGTGGGACTAGCGCCTACAATGAGCAGTTCTTC

abundance: -
d_gene: -
j_gene: TRBJ1-2
v_gene: TRBV7-9
CDR3aa: CASSLTGFYGYTF
CDR3nt: TGTGCCAGCAGCTTAACAGGATTCTATGGCTACACCTTC

abundance: -
d_gene: TRBD1
j_gene: TRBJ1-5
v_gene: TRBV5-5
CDR3aa: CASSLYWGNTGGGNQPQHF
CDR3nt: TGTGCCAGCAGCTTGTATTGGGGAAACACAGGGGGAGGCAATCAGCCCCAGCATTTT

abundance: few
d_gene: -
j_gene: TRBJ1-6
v_gene: TRBV7-9
CDR3aa: CASSIGGSPLHF
CDR3nt: TGTGCCAGCAGCATTGGGGGGTCACCCCTCCACTTT

abundance: -
d_gene: -
j_gene: TRBJ1-1
v_gene: TRBV3-1/TRBV3-2
CDR3aa: CASKGGTEAFF
CDR3nt: TGTGCCAGCAAAGGGGGAACTGAAGCTTTCTTT

abundance: -
d_gene: TRBD2
j_gene: TRBJ2-2
v_gene: TRBV6-2/TRBV6-3
CDR3aa: CASSISGGTGELFF
CDR3nt: TGTGCCAGCAGTATAAGCGGGGGTACCGGGGAGCTGTTTTTT

abundance: once
d_gene: -
j_gene: TRBJ2-1
v_gene: TRBV2
CDR3aa: CASSEGRGPYNEQFF
CDR3nt: TGTGCCAGCAGTGAAGGGCGGGGGCCCTACAATGAGCAGTTCTTC

abundance: -
d_gene: -
j_gene: TRBJ1-4
v_gene: TRBV28
CDR3aa: CASSLFSGAEKLFF
CDR3nt: TGTGCCAGCAGTTTATTTTCAGGGGCTGAAAAACTGTTTTTT

abundance: many
d_gene: -
j_gene: TRBJ1-2
v_gene: TRBV5-1
CDR3aa: CASSPRGGANGYTF
CDR3nt: TGCGCCAGCAGCCCCCGCGGGGGCGCGAATGGCTACACCTTC

abundance: -
d_gene: -
j_gene: TRBJ2-3
v_gene: TRBV7-7
CDR3aa: CASSLIATDTQYF
CDR3nt: TGTGCTAGCAGCTTAATAGCGACAGATACGCAGTATTTT

abundance: -
d_gene: TRBD1
j_gene: TRBJ1-2
v_gene: TRBV11-2
CDR3aa: CASSSLGQVYGYTF
CDR3nt: TGTGCCAGCAGCTCACTAGGACAGGTTTATGGCTACACCTTC

abundance: few
d_gene: -
j_gene: TRBJ2-3
v_gene: TRBV11-2
CDR3aa: CASSHVRGSRDTQYF
CDR3nt: TGTGCCAGCAGCCATGTGCGGGGCTCGAGAGATACGCAGTATTTT

abundance: -
d_gene: -
j_gene: TRBJ1-6
v_gene: TRBV19
CDR3aa: CASQRGTVSSYNSPLHF
CDR3nt: TGTGCCAGTCAACGGGGGACCGTTAGCTCCTATAATTCACCCCTCCACTTT

abundance: -
d_gene: -
j_gene: TRBJ1-1
v_gene: TRBV14
CDR3aa: CASSPYPTEAFF
CDR3nt: TGTGCCAGCAGCCCCTATCCCACTGAAGCTTTCTTT

abundance: -
d_gene: -
j_gene: TRBJ1-5
v_gene: TRBV7-2
CDR3aa: CASSLAAYSNQPQHF
CDR3nt: TGTGCCAGCAGCTTAGCGGCATATAGCAATCAGCCCCAGCATTTT

abundance: few
d_gene: -
j_gene: TRBJ1-2
v_gene: TRBV4-1
CDR3aa: CASSQVSSVIYGYTF
CDR3nt: TGCGCCAGCAGCCAAGTCTCCTCGGTGATCTATGGCTACACCTTC

abundance: -
d_gene: -
j_gene: TRBJ1-2
v_gene: TRBV9
CDR3aa: CASSVSSGGGGYTF
CDR3nt: TGTGCCAGCAGCGTATCGTCCGGGGGAGGGGGCTACACCTTC